These 22 T cell receptor beta chains originate from one sample sequenced in a study of CD8 T cells in ankylosing spondylitis. Whole-study results and caveats: It appeared that ankylosing spondylitis blood was characterized by a TCR beta motif of under ten highly homologous variants.

TCRdb analysed the 5' RACE reads with MiXCR anew, one entry per CDR3 protein. The sample shows approximately 150,000 distinct CDR3 sequences, approximately 17% of them seen only once. These TCRs are of unknown antigen specificity. What was sequenced was blood, either unsorted or a sorted T cell fraction (not recorded which). The origin of the receptors is a male donor with ankylosing spondylitis.

In its sample, this clonotype was seen a few times. V is TRBV7-9 and J is TRBJ2-7; 8 bases are shared with TRBD2. Germline CDR1 SEHNR, CDR2 FQNEAQ (reference sequence). Trimming took 0 bases from V and 2 from J; bases not matched to a gene: 0. The CDR3 loop spans 14 amino acids. The CDR3: CASSLAAGAYEQYF. The CDR3 DNA reads as TGTGCCAGCAGCTTAGCAGCGGGAGCCTACGAGCAGTACTTC.

This clonotype was observed a handful of times. This chain uses TRBV7-9 with TRBJ2-7; the match to TRBD1 covers 9 bases. Germline values: CDR1 SEHNR, CDR2 FQNEAQ (reference sequence). V dropped 7 bases and J dropped 6; count of bases not matched to a gene: 16. The CDR3 runs 16 residues. This CDR3 is CASTFPLGQGLGEQYF. Here the CDR3 DNA reads TGTGCCAGCACTTTCCCCCTGGGACAGGGCCTTGGCGAGCAGTACTTC. The full variable domain, its missing parts supplied by reference TRBV7-9 and TRBJ2-7, is DTGVSQNPRHKITKRGQNVTFRCDPISEHNRLYWYRQTLGQGPEFLTYFQNEAQLEKSRLLSDRFSAERPKGSFSTLEIQRTEQGDSAMYLCASTFPLGQGLGEQYFGPGTRLTVT.

This clonotype was found a few times. The genes are TRBV5-5 and TRBJ2-4; 7 nucleotides match TRBD2. From germline, CDR1 is SGHKS and CDR2 YYEKEE (reference sequence). J lost 9 bases, V lost 4 bases, and 7 bases had no gene match. The CDR3 covers 13 residues. CDR3 sequence (DNA): TGTGCCAGCAGCCCGACTAGCACCGGCATTCAGTACTTC. This gives the protein CASSPTSTGIQYF.

The chain employs TRBV5-1 and TRBJ2-7; D might be TRBD2 (5 bases). V was trimmed by 0 bases and J by 2 bases, leaving 9 bases between them. The CDR3 contains 14 residues. Per the germline V gene, CDR1 is SGHRS and CDR2 is YFSETQ. The CDR3 bases are TGCGCCAGCAGCTTGGGAGGGATAGCCTACGAGCAGTACTTC. Encoded protein: CASSLGGIAYEQYF.

This chain joins TRBV20-1 and TRBJ2-1, with a possible D match to TRBD2 (5 bases). Trimming cost V 3 bases and J 0 bases, with 21 bases left between them. The CDR3 is 18 amino acids. From germline, CDR1 is DFQATT and CDR2 SNEGSKA (reference sequence). The CDR3 region has the DNA TGCAGTGCTAGGGATCCTGGTGCGGGCAGGAGCTCCTACAATGAGCAGTTCTTC. This codes for CSARDPGAGRSSYNEQFF.

The chain joins TRBV10-1 to TRBJ2-3; 7 nucleotides align to TRBD2. V was clipped by 6 bases and J by 2 bases; unmatched bases: 5. The length of the CDR3 is 14 residues. In germline, CDR1 is WNHNN, CDR2 SYGVQD (reference sequence). The CDR3 reads CASSERGFTDTQYF. The CDR3 coding sequence is TGCGCCAGCAGCGAGCGGGGTTTCACAGATACGCAGTATTTT.

V is TRBV10-2 and J is TRBJ1-5; D ambiguous. This CDR3 region has 12 residues. V was cut by 6 bases and J by 7 bases, with 10 bases left in between. Germline CDR1 and CDR2: WSHSY and SAAADI. The CDR3 loop is CASREGEQPQHF. The CDR3 bases are TGCGCCAGCAGGGAGGGTGAGCAGCCCCAGCATTTT.

This chain joins TRBV9 and TRBJ2-3; 8 bases agree with TRBD1. V lost 4 bases to trimming and J lost 4 bases; unmatched junction nucleotides: 11. The germline CDR1 and CDR2 sequences are SGDLS and YYNGEE. CDR3 length equals 16 residues. The CDR3 here is CASSPWDRIGADTQYF. The CDR3 DNA reads as TGTGCCAGCAGCCCCTGGGACAGGATTGGGGCAGATACGCAGTATTTT.

The chain is built from TRBV4-1 and TRBJ2-1; 7 bases fit TRBD2. Germline lookup yields CDR1 MGHRA and CDR2 YSYEKL. The CDR3 has 21 amino acids. V was pared by 3 bases and J by 0 bases, with 20 bases of the junction left unmatched. The DNA of the CDR3 is TGCGCCAGCAGCCACCGCGGGGGTGGGGGGTACTTACAGAGCTCCTACAATGAGCAGTTCTTC. This encodes CASSHRGGGGYLQSSYNEQFF.

This clonotype turned up a few times. The gene calls are TRBV7-3 and TRBJ1-6; D unclear. The CDR3 sequence is 13 residues long. Germline lookup yields CDR1 SGHTA and CDR2 FQGTGA. Deletions cut 5 bases from V and 7 bases from J, with 9 bases between. CDR3 bases: TGTGCCAGCAGCGGAGCAGCGAATTCACCCCTCCACTTT. Encoded protein: CASSGAANSPLHF.

This clonotype was seen a few times. The rearrangement links TRBV20-1 to TRBJ2-4; tentative D call: TRBD1 (5 bases). Germline V gene sequence: CDR1 DFQATT, CDR2 SNEGSKA (reference sequence). V gave up 3 bases and J gave up 0 bases, with 12 bases separating them. This CDR3 is built from 15 residues. CDR3 amino acids: CSARRQPPAKNIQYF. The CDR3 DNA follows: TGCAGTGCTAGGAGACAGCCACCAGCCAAAAACATTCAGTACTTC.

This chain links TRBV2 with TRBJ2-7; D is ambiguous. The CDR3 has 12 residues. The germline CDR1 and CDR2 sequences are SNHLY and FYNNEI. V lost 8 bases and J 0 bases, leaving 8 bases between the germline ends. The CDR3 DNA is TGTGCCAGCGGGCAGGCCTCCTACGAGCAGTACTTC. This codes for CASGQASYEQYF.

This sequence joins TRBV20-1 and TRBJ2-2; a possible D gene is TRBD1 (5 bases). Germline values: CDR1 DFQATT, CDR2 SNEGSKA (reference sequence). Trimming left V 2 bases short and J 7 bases short, with 17 bases between. CDR3 length: 15 residues. CDR3 sequence: CSARQGPVSGGELFF. The CDR3 DNA reads as TGCAGTGCTAGACAGGGCCCTGTCTCCGGCGGGGAGCTGTTTTTT.

This clonotype has only a few counts. V and J are TRBV12-3 or TRBV12-4 and TRBJ1-2; D gene unclear. V was clipped by 5 bases and J by 3 bases, with 16 bases between them. This CDR3 is built from 15 residues. This CDR3 is CASSTVGYLHYGYTF. The CDR3 DNA follows: TGTGCCAGCAGTACGGTCGGGTATCTCCACTATGGCTACACCTTC.

This clonotype was counted only a few times. The gene calls are TRBV27 and TRBJ2-2; 10 bases line up with TRBD2. V lost 5 bases to trimming and J lost 8 bases; unmatched junction nucleotides: 11. There are 16 residues in the CDR3. Germline V gene sequence: CDR1 MNHEY, CDR2 SMNVEV (reference sequence). CDR3 coding DNA: TGTGCCAGCAGTCCTAATATAGCGGGAGGAGGAGGGGAGCTGTTTTTT. Residues: CASSPNIAGGGGELFF.

This clonotype was counted between two and nine times. The CDR3 protein is CASRADRANQPQHF. CDR3 sequence (DNA): TGTGCCAGCAGGGCCGACAGGGCCAATCAGCCCCAGCATTTT. V gene TRBV12-3 or TRBV12-4 combines with J gene TRBJ1-5, with 7 bases identical to TRBD1. The CDR3 extends over 14 amino acids. With V trimmed by 6 bases and J by 3 bases, 5 bases remained unmatched.

This clonotype was seen a handful of times. The chain links TRBV30 to TRBJ2-7; tentatively, D is TRBD2 (6 bases). Looked up from germline, CDR1 is GTSNPN and CDR2 is SVGIG (reference sequence). V lost 3 bases and J lost 5, with 17 bases in between. The CDR3 extends over 14 amino acids. CDR3 DNA: TGTGCCTGGAGGGAGTCCGGGAGTTGGAACGAGCAGTACTTC. Protein: CAWRESGSWNEQYF.

The sample holds a few counts of this clonotype. The genes are TRBV5-5 and TRBJ2-7; possible D gene TRBD1, 5 bases. Germline V gene sequence: CDR1 SGHKS, CDR2 YYEKEE (reference sequence). The CDR3 is made up of 12 amino acids. V lost 6 bases to trimming and J lost 5 bases, with 12 bases between them. CDR3 residues: CASNRDSNEQYF. CDR3 DNA: TGTGCCAGCAACCGAGACAGTAACGAGCAGTACTTC.

This clonotype has more than one count but fewer than ten. The chain is built from TRBV28 and TRBJ2-7, with 7 bases that match TRBD1. There are 13 residues in the CDR3. CDR1 and CDR2 from the germline V gene are MDHEN and SYDVKM. Trimming took 10 bases from V and 6 from J; bases not matched to a gene: 12. The CDR3 nucleotides are TGTGCCACCCAAGACAGGGTCGAACTCGAGCAGTACTTC. It yields the protein CATQDRVELEQYF.

This rearrangement joins TRBV7-8 to TRBJ2-1; tentatively, D is TRBD2 (5 bases). Between the trimmed V and J ends, which lost 1 base and 0 bases, there was a span of 10 bases. CDR1 is SGHVS and CDR2 is FQNEAQ in the germline V gene. There are 16 residues in the CDR3. The CDR3 DNA reads as TGTGCCAGCAGCTTAGACGGGGTAACCTCCTACAATGAGCAGTTCTTC. Translating it yields CASSLDGVTSYNEQFF.

This clonotype appeared a few times. The CDR3 DNA is TGTGCCACCAGTGATGGGACAGGAGGTGGCTACACCTTC. This translates into CATSDGTGGGYTF. The rearrangement uses TRBV24-1 and TRBJ1-2; 8 bases map to TRBD1. J gave up 7 bases and V 3 bases, and 3 bases lay outside the gene matches. This CDR3 spans 13 amino acids. From germline, CDR1 is KGHDR and CDR2 SFDVKD.

This sequence joins TRBV27 and TRBJ1-2; 10 positions match TRBD1. The junction had 8 bases not matched to a gene; V was cut back by 5 bases and J by 5 bases. The CDR3 is 15 residues long. CDR1 MNHEY and CDR2 SMNVEV come from the germline V gene (reference sequence). This CDR3 is CASSPTSGQGYGYTF. CDR3 DNA: TGTGCCAGCAGTCCCACCTCGGGACAGGGGTATGGCTACACCTTC.